One sample yielded the 21 T cell receptor beta chains listed below, sequenced in a study of STAT5B mutations in CD4+ large granular lymphocyte leukemia. TCRdb keeps only in-frame clones here, not all; method: immunoSEQ multiplex PCR. The data hold around 24,000 clones, with 74% observed a single time. Sequenced: CD4+ T cells from blood buffy coats. The origin of the receptors is a human donor in good health.

The chain joins TRBV9 to TRBJ2-6; 11 nucleotides align to TRBD2. Germline V gene lookup returns CDR1 SGDLS and CDR2 YYNGEE. The CDR3 has 19 residues. Trimming took 0 bases from V and 3 from J; bases not matched to a gene: 8. CDR3 DNA: TGTGCCAGCAGCGTAGCTTTAGCGGGGGGGCTGAGTGGGGCCAACGTCCTGACTTTC. Residues: CASSVALAGGLSGANVLTF.

CDR3 residues: CASSESGLGPNSYNEQFF. DNA of the CDR3: TGCGCCAGCAGTGAGTCGGGACTAGGGCCCAACTCCTACAATGAGCAGTTCTTC. The J gene is TRBJ2-1, the V gene TRBV10-1; TRBD2 aligns across 8 bases. The CDR3 covers 18 residues. CDR1 is WNHNN and CDR2 is SYGVQD in the germline V gene (reference sequence). J was trimmed by 0 bases and V by 0 bases; bases with no gene match: 7.

This clone was observed a handful of times. The chain recombines TRBV19 with TRBJ1-3; 7 bases agree with TRBD1. Per the germline V gene, CDR1 is LNHDA and CDR2 is SQIVND (reference sequence). The CDR3 spans 16 residues. The ends lost 5 bases at V and 2 bases at J; junction bases unmatched: 9. The CDR3 region is CASSHLRQGAGNTIYF. The CDR3 DNA reads TGTGCCAGTAGTCACCTCCGCCAGGGGGCTGGAAACACCATATATTTT.

In DNA form, the CDR3 reads TGTGCCAGCAGCTTGCTAGGGCCTACCAAAAACATTCAGTACTTC. This translates into CASSLLGPTKNIQYF. V gene TRBV5-6 combines with J gene TRBJ2-4; D call uncertain. This CDR3 has 15 amino acids. V dropped 1 base and J dropped 2 bases, with 10 bases sitting between them. Germline lookup yields CDR1 SGHDT and CDR2 YYEEEE.

The chain recombines TRBV13 with TRBJ1-4; no reliable D call. The V end was cut by 1 base, the J end by 5 bases, with 11 bases between. Germline CDR1 reads PRHDT; CDR2 reads FYEKMQ (reference sequence). This CDR3 contains 15 residues. CDR3 region: CASSLEGSRNEKLFF. CDR3 sequence (DNA): TGTGCCAGCAGCTTAGAAGGCAGCAGGAATGAAAAACTGTTTTTT.

V is TRBV28 and J is TRBJ1-2, with TRBD1 as a possible D gene (5 bases). With 2 bases removed from V and 1 base from J, the gap between germline ends came to 8 bases. Per germline, CDR1 MDHEN and CDR2 SYDVKM. The CDR3 is 14 amino acids. The CDR3 coding sequence is TGTGCCAGCAGTTTACTAAGGGGTAACTATGGCTACACCTTC. It yields the protein CASSLLRGNYGYTF.

The chain employs TRBV7-2 and TRBJ1-1, with D perhaps matching TRBD1 (6 bases). This CDR3 is 14 amino acids long. Trimming removed 1 base at V and 5 bases at J, with 11 bases between. CDR1 is SGHTA, CDR2 FQGNSA, per germline. The CDR3 DNA is TGTGCCAGCAGCTTAGACAGGGCCAGGACTGAAGCTTTCTTT. Its protein is CASSLDRARTEAFF.

This sequence joins TRBV28 and TRBJ2-6; TRBD1 might be the D (5 bases). CDR1 and CDR2 from the germline V gene are MDHEN and SYDVKM. The CDR3 has 19 residues. Deletions cut 5 bases from V and 3 bases from J, with 23 bases between. The DNA of the CDR3 is TGTGCCAGCAGTCTTACAACCCTGGGCAGGGTTAGTGGGGCCAACGTCCTGACTTTC. Translation: CASSLTTLGRVSGANVLTF.

The chain is built from TRBV5-5 and TRBJ1-2, with 8 positions matching TRBD1. The V gene's germline CDR1 is SGHKS and CDR2 YYEKEE (reference sequence). This CDR3 spans 16 amino acids. V lost 2 bases to trimming and J lost 8 bases; unmatched junction nucleotides: 14. The CDR3 nucleotides read TGTGCCAGCAGCTTCCTCCGGGACAGGTCAACGAGCGGCTACACCTTC. It encodes CASSFLRDRSTSGYTF. The variable domain in full, with the rest retrieved from reference TRBV5-5 and TRBJ1-2, is DAGVTQSPTHLIKTRGQQVTLRCSPISGHKSVSWYQQVLGQGPQFIFQYYEKEERGRGNFPDRFSARQFPNYSSELNVNALLLGDSALYLCASSFLRDRSTSGYTFGSGTRLTVV.

V usage is TRBV19 and J usage is TRBJ1-1; no clear D gene. This CDR3 is 15 amino acids long. Germline CDR1 is LNHDA and CDR2 is SQIVND (reference sequence). V gave up 3 bases and J gave up 6 bases, with 17 bases separating them. The CDR3 is CASSMMAKRRSEAFF. CDR3 nucleotides: TGTGCCAGTAGTATGATGGCCAAGAGGAGGTCTGAAGCTTTCTTT.

The chain joins TRBV18 to TRBJ2-7, with 16 positions matching TRBD2. The CDR3 consists of 17 residues. Germline CDR1 KGHSH, CDR2 LQKENI. With V trimmed by 4 bases and J by 2 bases, 5 bases remained unmatched. The chain's CDR3 is CASSRGTSGRAAYEQYF. CDR3 nucleotide sequence: TGTGCCAGCTCACGAGGGACTAGCGGGAGGGCCGCCTACGAGCAGTACTTC.

This CDR3 is CASRPRGTGKTGELFF. CDR3 DNA sequence: TGTGCCAGCAGACCAAGAGGGACGGGAAAAACCGGGGAGCTGTTTTTT. The V call is TRBV14, the J call TRBJ2-2; D may correspond to TRBD1 or TRBD2 (5 bases each). This CDR3 spans 16 amino acids. The V gene lost 6 bases and the J gene lost 5 bases, with 19 bases spanning the gap. CDR1 SGHDN and CDR2 FVKESK come from the germline V gene.

This chain joins TRBV9 and TRBJ2-7; D unresolved. CDR1 and CDR2 from the germline V gene are SGDLS and YYNGEE. The CDR3 is made up of 15 amino acids. The V end was cut by 0 bases, the J end by 1 base, with 11 bases between. The CDR3 sequence: CASSVGAGKSYEQYF. CDR3 coding DNA: TGTGCCAGCAGCGTAGGGGCAGGCAAATCCTACGAGCAGTACTTC.

J is TRBJ1-3 and V is TRBV11-2; D is undetermined. Trimming removed 5 bases at V and 0 bases at J, with 5 bases between. The CDR3 is 13 residues long. CDR1 is SGHAT, CDR2 FQNNGV, per germline. Here the CDR3 reads CASSKNSGNTIYF. The CDR3 DNA reads as TGTGCCAGCAGCAAAAACTCTGGAAACACCATATATTTT.

This clone was counted once. The chain joins TRBV5-6 to TRBJ2-7, with a possible D match to TRBD1 (6 bases). The CDR3 is 14 residues long. Trimming pared 2 bases from V and 2 bases from J, leaving 11 bases between. Germline CDR1 and CDR2: SGHDT and YYEEEE. CDR3 sequence: CASSFFTGPYEQYV. In DNA form, the CDR3 reads TGTGCCAGCAGCTTTTTCACAGGGCCCTACGAGCAGTACGTC.

The rearrangement uses TRBV5-1 and TRBJ1-4; perhaps TRBD1 as D (6 bases). This CDR3 is 18 amino acids long. V lost 1 base to trimming and J lost 1 base, with 17 bases between them. Germline assignment: CDR1 SGHRS and CDR2 YFSETQ. The CDR3 loop is CASSLLGGPGRTNEKLFF. CDR3 nucleotide sequence: TGCGCCAGCAGCTTGTTGGGGGGCCCGGGCCGAACTAATGAAAAACTGTTTTTT.

This chain uses TRBV9 with TRBJ1-2, with 10 bases matching TRBD1. CDR1 is SGDLS and CDR2 is YYNGEE in the germline V gene. The CDR3 loop spans 15 amino acids. Trimming at V came to 3 bases and at J to 3 bases, leaving 5 bases not matched to a gene. CDR3 residues: CASSAWDRGDYGYTF. CDR3 nucleotides: TGTGCCAGCAGCGCGTGGGACAGGGGAGACTATGGCTACACCTTC.

This clone is a singleton in its sample. The chain is built from TRBV7-8 and TRBJ1-3; D is ambiguous. CDR3 length: 15 residues. V lost 0 bases, J lost 1 base, and 7 bases lay in between. Germline assignment: CDR1 SGHVS and CDR2 FQNEAQ. As DNA, the CDR3 is TGTGCCAGCAGCTTAGCGCAAAGATCTGGAAACACCATATATTTT. Protein product: CASSLAQRSGNTIYF.

The chain carries TRBV2 and TRBJ2-5; 11 nucleotides line up with TRBD1. After removal of 2 bases from V and 5 bases from J, the junction contained 7 bases not matched to a gene. CDR3 size: 16 residues. CDR1 SNHLY and CDR2 FYNNEI come from the germline V gene. The CDR3 region is CASSESRTGGFETQYF. In nucleotides, the CDR3 is TGTGCCAGCAGTGAATCTCGGACAGGGGGCTTCGAGACCCAGTACTTC.

V usage is TRBV29-1 and J usage is TRBJ2-6; no clear D. The CDR3 has 15 residues. V lost 6 bases and J lost 0, with 12 bases in between. Germline CDR1 is SQVTM and CDR2 is ANQGSEA. The CDR3 spells CSVAEENSGANVLTF. The DNA of the CDR3 is TGCAGCGTCGCCGAAGAGAACTCTGGGGCCAACGTCCTGACTTTC.

The V call is TRBV5-1, the J call TRBJ1-2; 7 bases align to TRBD1. CDR1 and CDR2 from the germline V gene are SGHRS and YFSETQ. V lost 0 bases to trimming and J lost 7 bases; unmatched junction nucleotides: 3. This CDR3 region has 13 residues. The DNA for the CDR3 is TGCGCCAGCAGCTTGGGAGGGGGCCTTGGCTACACCTTC. Its translation is CASSLGGGLGYTF.